The rows below give T cell receptor beta chains drawn from one sample of a study of blood T cell repertoires in COVID-19. Method: immunoSEQ multiplex PCR; TCRdb's copy keeps in-frame clones and lacks some. The table includes 50,000 to 75,000 clones, approximately 80% detected once. Sequencing was carried out using peripheral blood. These TCRs come from a woman aged 80 or over with active or convalescent COVID-19. CDR3s include the opening cysteine and the closing phenylalanine or tryptophan. D genes are given only for firm matches. Size values are once, few and many counts, or a class for expanded clones, and some rows have none.

clone size: NA; V gene: TRBV5-1; D gene: TRBD1; J gene: TRBJ1-6; CDR3 DNA: TGCGCCAGCAGAGGACAGGATAATTCACCCCTCCACTTT; CDR3 protein: CASRGQDNSPLHF
clone size: NA; V gene: TRBV25-1; D gene: NA; J gene: TRBJ1-2; CDR3 DNA: TGTGCCAGCACTGGGCAGCTGGGCTATGGCTACACCTTC; CDR3 protein: CASTGQLGYGYTF
clone size: NA; V gene: TRBV18; D gene: TRBD1; J gene: TRBJ1-4; CDR3 DNA: TGTGCCAGCTCACCAACGACAGGGGGCCGGTGGACTAATGAAAAACTGTTTTTT; CDR3 protein: CASSPTTGGRWTNEKLFF
clone size: NA; V gene: TRBV21-1; D gene: NA; J gene: TRBJ1-2; CDR3 DNA: TGTGCCAGCAGCAAATGGTCAGATTCCTATGGCTACACCTTC; CDR3 protein: CASSKWSDSYGYTF
clone size: NA; V gene: TRBV6-2/TRBV6-3; D gene: TRBD1; J gene: TRBJ1-2; CDR3 DNA: TGTGCCAGCAGTTCCAATGGGCAGGGGGCCACGGTCGTTGACTATGGCTACACCTTC; CDR3 protein: CASSSNGQGATVVDYGYTF
clone size: NA; V gene: TRBV2; D gene: NA; J gene: TRBJ2-6; CDR3 DNA: TGTGCCCGAAAAGGGGTCTCTGGGGCCAACGTCCTGACTTTC; CDR3 protein: CARKGVSGANVLTF
clone size: once; V gene: TRBV2; D gene: NA; J gene: TRBJ2-2; CDR3 DNA: TGTGCCAGCAGGGGCCCCGCGGGGACCTACACCGGGGAGCTGTTTTTT; CDR3 protein: CASRGPAGTYTGELFF
clone size: NA; V gene: TRBV28; D gene: TRBD2; J gene: TRBJ2-3; CDR3 DNA: TGTGCCAGCAGTTCCCCCGTATCGCTAGCGGGGGTGAGAGCAGATACGCAGTATTTT; CDR3 protein: CASSSPVSLAGVRADTQYF
clone size: once; V gene: TRBV9; D gene: TRBD1; J gene: TRBJ1-2; CDR3 DNA: TGTGCCAGCAGCGGGGACAGGGGGGCCCAATTAGACTATGGCTACACCTTC; CDR3 protein: CASSGDRGAQLDYGYTF
clone size: NA; V gene: TRBV10-3; D gene: NA; J gene: TRBJ1-1; CDR3 DNA: TGTGCCATCAGGACGGACAGCGAGAACACTGAAGCTTTCTTT; CDR3 protein: CAIRTDSENTEAFF
clone size: NA; V gene: TRBV24-1; D gene: NA; J gene: TRBJ1-2; CDR3 DNA: TGTGCCACCAGTGATGCGACTGCTATTTATGGCTACACCTTC; CDR3 protein: CATSDATAIYGYTF
clone size: NA; V gene: TRBV7-9; D gene: NA; J gene: TRBJ1-4; CDR3 DNA: TGTGCCAGCGGGGGGGTTAATGAAAAACTGTTTTTT; CDR3 protein: CASGGVNEKLFF
clone size: NA; V gene: TRBV6-4; D gene: TRBD2; J gene: TRBJ2-3; CDR3 DNA: TGTGCCAGCAGTGTCCTAGCGGGGGGTCGCACAGATACGCAGTATTTT; CDR3 protein: CASSVLAGGRTDTQYF
clone size: NA; V gene: TRBV27; D gene: NA; J gene: TRBJ1-6; CDR3 DNA: TGTGCCAGCAGTTTATCAGGGGTGGGTAATTCACCCCTCCACTTT; CDR3 protein: CASSLSGVGNSPLHF
clone size: NA; V gene: TRBV28; D gene: NA; J gene: TRBJ1-3; CDR3 DNA: TGTGCCAGCAGTCTTCGACAGACCTCTGGAAACACCATATATTTT; CDR3 protein: CASSLRQTSGNTIYF
clone size: NA; V gene: TRBV7-9; D gene: NA; J gene: TRBJ2-5; CDR3 DNA: TGTGCCAGCAGCAAGGAGGAGGAGACCCAGTACTTC; CDR3 protein: CASSKEEETQYF
clone size: NA; V gene: TRBV18; D gene: TRBD1; J gene: TRBJ1-5; CDR3 DNA: TGTGCCAGCACCGGACAGGCCGACAATAGCAATCAGCCCCAGCATTTT; CDR3 protein: CASTGQADNSNQPQHF
clone size: NA; V gene: TRBV3-1/TRBV3-2; D gene: NA; J gene: TRBJ2-1; CDR3 DNA: TGTGCCAGCAGCCAAGGGGGCGGGGCAACCCCGGGGGAGCAGTTCTTC; CDR3 protein: CASSQGGGATPGEQFF
clone size: NA; V gene: TRBV7-9; D gene: NA; J gene: TRBJ1-2; CDR3 DNA: TGTGCCAGCAGCCTAGAGTGGGGCGGCTACACCTTC; CDR3 protein: CASSLEWGGYTF
clone size: NA; V gene: TRBV12-3/TRBV12-4; D gene: NA; J gene: TRBJ1-6; CDR3 DNA: TGTGCCAGCAGTTTGAGATATAATTCACCCCTCCACTTT; CDR3 protein: CASSLRYNSPLHF
clone size: NA; V gene: TRBV19; D gene: NA; J gene: TRBJ2-1; CDR3 DNA: TGTGCCGCTGGGGGGTACAATGAGCAGTTCTTC; CDR3 protein: CAAGGYNEQFF
clone size: NA; V gene: TRBV28; D gene: NA; J gene: TRBJ1-6; CDR3 DNA: TGTGCCAGCAGTTTAAGAGGCAGGGGAAATTCACCCCTCCACTTT; CDR3 protein: CASSLRGRGNSPLHF
clone size: NA; V gene: TRBV7-8; D gene: TRBD1; J gene: TRBJ1-4; CDR3 DNA: TGTGCCAGCAGCCCCCGGATGGGGACAGGCTGGGGAACTAATGAAAAACTGTTTTTT; CDR3 protein: CASSPRMGTGWGTNEKLFF
clone size: NA; V gene: TRBV5-1; D gene: TRBD1; J gene: TRBJ2-7; CDR3 DNA: TGCGCCAGCAGCTTGTTGGACAGGGGTTACGAGCAGTACTTC; CDR3 protein: CASSLLDRGYEQYF
clone size: few; V gene: TRBV19; D gene: TRBD1; J gene: TRBJ1-1; CDR3 DNA: TGTGCCAGTAAACGGGGGACAGGGGCTCTGAACACTGAAGCTTTCTTT; CDR3 protein: CASKRGTGALNTEAFF
clone size: NA; V gene: TRBV6-6; D gene: TRBD1; J gene: TRBJ2-1; CDR3 DNA: TGTGCCAGCAGAAAGACAGGGGAAACCTACAATGAGCAGTTCTTC; CDR3 protein: CASRKTGETYNEQFF
clone size: few; V gene: TRBV5-6; D gene: TRBD1; J gene: TRBJ2-5; CDR3 DNA: TGTGCCAGCAGCCCAGGCGCCGGGACAGGGGTAGAGACCCAGTACTTC; CDR3 protein: CASSPGAGTGVETQYF
clone size: NA; V gene: TRBV4-2; D gene: NA; J gene: TRBJ1-1; CDR3 DNA: TGTGCCAGCAGCCAAGAGTGGGGGGGAACAGTGTGGTCTTTCTTT; CDR3 protein: CASSQEWGGTVWSFF
clone size: NA; V gene: TRBV19; D gene: TRBD2; J gene: TRBJ2-1; CDR3 DNA: TGTGCCAGTAGTCCCCTTGGGATAGCGGGGAACAATGAGCAGTTCTTC; CDR3 protein: CASSPLGIAGNNEQFF
clone size: few; V gene: TRBV9; D gene: NA; J gene: TRBJ2-2; CDR3 DNA: TGTGCCAGCAGCAGTAGGGGCTGGGAGCTGTTTTTT; CDR3 protein: CASSSRGWELFF
clone size: NA; V gene: TRBV7-3; D gene: NA; J gene: TRBJ2-7; CDR3 DNA: TGTGCCAGCAGCCCACCACAGGGCCGATCCTACGAGCAGTACTTC; CDR3 protein: CASSPPQGRSYEQYF
clone size: NA; V gene: TRBV4-3; D gene: NA; J gene: TRBJ2-1; CDR3 DNA: TGCGCCAGCAGCCAAGATCTCGTGCTGAGGGAGCAGTTCTTC; CDR3 protein: CASSQDLVLREQFF
clone size: few; V gene: TRBV6-5; D gene: NA; J gene: TRBJ2-7; CDR3 DNA: TGTGCCAGCAGCCCAAGTCACACCTCCTACGAGCAGTACTTC; CDR3 protein: CASSPSHTSYEQYF
clone size: NA; V gene: TRBV6-2/TRBV6-3; D gene: TRBD2; J gene: TRBJ2-1; CDR3 DNA: TGTGCCAGCAGTGGGACTAGCGGGCGGGCTTTAGACAATGAGCAGTTCTTC; CDR3 protein: CASSGTSGRALDNEQFF
clone size: NA; V gene: TRBV28; D gene: NA; J gene: TRBJ1-1; CDR3 DNA: TGTGCCAGCAGTCCCCCGCGTGGAGCTTTGAACACTGAAGCTTTCTTT; CDR3 protein: CASSPPRGALNTEAFF
clone size: NA; V gene: TRBV11-1; D gene: TRBD2; J gene: TRBJ2-1; CDR3 DNA: TGTGCCAGCCGCCTAGAAGCGGGGGCCCGCCTCAATGAGCAGTTCTTC; CDR3 protein: CASRLEAGARLNEQFF
clone size: NA; V gene: TRBV7-2; D gene: TRBD1; J gene: TRBJ2-2; CDR3 DNA: TGTGCCAGCAGCTTACATGGACAGGGAAACGGGGAGCTGTTTTTT; CDR3 protein: CASSLHGQGNGELFF
clone size: NA; V gene: TRBV5-1; D gene: TRBD1; J gene: TRBJ2-7; CDR3 DNA: TGCGCCAGCAGCCAAACGACAGGGGCCGGCGAGCAGTACTTC; CDR3 protein: CASSQTTGAGEQYF
clone size: NA; V gene: TRBV14; D gene: NA; J gene: TRBJ2-3; CDR3 DNA: TGTGCCAGCAGCCAGGGCAGGGGGGCAGATACGCAGTATTTT; CDR3 protein: CASSQGRGADTQYF
clone size: NA; V gene: TRBV4-1; D gene: NA; J gene: TRBJ1-1; CDR3 DNA: TGCGCCAGCAGCCAAGAAGGTGGAGGGCTGGGCACTGAAGCTTTCTTT; CDR3 protein: CASSQEGGGLGTEAFF